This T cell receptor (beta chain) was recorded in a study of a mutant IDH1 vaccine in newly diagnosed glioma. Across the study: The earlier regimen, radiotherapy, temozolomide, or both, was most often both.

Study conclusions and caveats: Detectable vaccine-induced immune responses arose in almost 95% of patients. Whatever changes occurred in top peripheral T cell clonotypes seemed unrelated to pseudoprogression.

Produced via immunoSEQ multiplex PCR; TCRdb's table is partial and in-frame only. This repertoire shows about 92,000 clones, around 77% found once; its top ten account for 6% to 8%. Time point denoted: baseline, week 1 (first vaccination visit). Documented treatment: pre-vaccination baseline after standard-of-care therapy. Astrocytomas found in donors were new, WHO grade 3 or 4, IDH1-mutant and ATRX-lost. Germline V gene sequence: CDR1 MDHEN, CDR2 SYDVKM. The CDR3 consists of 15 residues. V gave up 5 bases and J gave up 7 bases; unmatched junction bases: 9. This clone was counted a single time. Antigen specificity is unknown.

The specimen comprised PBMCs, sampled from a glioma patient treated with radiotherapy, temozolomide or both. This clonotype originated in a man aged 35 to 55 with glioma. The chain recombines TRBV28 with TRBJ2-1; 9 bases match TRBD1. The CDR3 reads CASSPGVDRGNEQFF. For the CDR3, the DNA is TGTGCCAGCAGTCCCGGGGTGGACAGGGGAAATGAGCAGTTCTTC.